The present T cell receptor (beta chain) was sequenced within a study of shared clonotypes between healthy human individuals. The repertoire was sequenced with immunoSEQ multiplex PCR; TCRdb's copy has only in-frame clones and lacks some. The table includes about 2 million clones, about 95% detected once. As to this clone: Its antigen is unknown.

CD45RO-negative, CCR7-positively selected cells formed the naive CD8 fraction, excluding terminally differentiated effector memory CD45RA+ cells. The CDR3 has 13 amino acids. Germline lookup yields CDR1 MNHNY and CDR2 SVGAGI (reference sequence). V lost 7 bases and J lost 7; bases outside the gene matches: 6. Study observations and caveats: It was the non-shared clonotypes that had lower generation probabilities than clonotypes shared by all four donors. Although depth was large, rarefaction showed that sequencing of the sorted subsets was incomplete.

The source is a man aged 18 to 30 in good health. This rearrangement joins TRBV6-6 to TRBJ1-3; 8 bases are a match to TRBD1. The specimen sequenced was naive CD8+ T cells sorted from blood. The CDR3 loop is CASIGQGLNTIYF. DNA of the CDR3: TGTGCCAGCATAGGACAGGGACTGAACACCATATATTTT.